The 20 T cell receptor beta chains listed next were all sequenced from one sample in a study of PD-1 blockade in classical Hodgkin lymphoma. Profiling relied on immunoSEQ multiplex PCR, and the TCRdb table lists in-frame clones only, not all of them. The table includes about 43,000 clones, roughly 78% detected once. Each patient's relapse followed autologous stem cell transplantation, and brentuximab vedotin exposure varied. Material: peripheral blood mononuclear cells (PBMCs), obtained before the second cycle of nivolumab. These receptors originate from a human donor with classical Hodgkin lymphoma.

V gene TRBV7-9 combines with J gene TRBJ1-5; D unclear. The CDR3 is 13 residues long. The germline CDR1 and CDR2 sequences are SEHNR and FQNEAQ (reference sequence). Trimming stripped 9 bases from V and 5 bases from J, with 14 bases between. The CDR3 DNA reads as TGTGCCAGTCGGCGTGACCCGGATCAGCCCCAGCATTTT. It is translated as CASRRDPDQPQHF.

The CDR3 sequence is CASSGGQGVYEQYF. The CDR3, as DNA: TGTGCCAGCAGCGGGGGACAGGGTGTCTACGAGCAGTACTTC. V is TRBV2 and J is TRBJ2-7, with 9 bases matching TRBD1. The length of the CDR3 is 14 residues. Germline V gene data show CDR1 as SNHLY and CDR2 as FYNNEI. The junction had 6 bases not matched to a gene; V was cut back by 6 bases and J by 3 bases.

The rearrangement uses TRBV4-3 and TRBJ1-2; D gene unclear. Germline CDR1 and CDR2: LGHNA and YSLEER. Trimming pared 1 base from V and 2 bases from J, leaving 8 bases between. CDR3 size: 14 residues. CDR3 residues: CASSQVSGNYGYTF. Here the CDR3 DNA reads TGCGCCAGCAGCCAAGTCTCGGGGAACTATGGCTACACCTTC.

This chain links TRBV2 with TRBJ1-1; D not certain. Trimming pared 1 base from V and 0 bases from J, leaving 6 bases between. The CDR3 totals 14 residues. From germline, CDR1 is SNHLY and CDR2 FYNNEI. This CDR3 reads CASSEGPVNTEAFF. The CDR3 bases are TGTGCCAGCAGTGAAGGGCCTGTGAACACTGAAGCTTTCTTT.

V gene TRBV5-1 combines with J gene TRBJ1-2, with 9 bases lining up with TRBD1. The trim removed 1 base at V and 7 bases at J, leaving 20 bases unmatched. CDR1 and CDR2 (germline): SGHRS, YFSETQ. This CDR3 region has 19 residues. CDR3 loop: CASSLIDGFGTGIIRGYTF. CDR3 DNA sequence: TGCGCCAGCAGCTTGATTGACGGTTTCGGGACAGGGATCATTCGTGGCTACACCTTC.

CDR3 nucleotide sequence: TGTGCCAGCAGCAAGACCTCCTACGAGCAGTACTTC. Protein sequence: CASSKTSYEQYF. The rearrangement joins TRBV21-1 to TRBJ2-7. TRBV21-1 has pseudogene status. The CDR3 runs to 12 residues.

The chain combines TRBV9 with TRBJ1-5; D unclear. Germline values: CDR1 SGDLS, CDR2 YYNGEE. CDR3 length equals 17 residues. Between the trimmed V and J ends, which lost 1 base and 7 bases, there was a span of 21 bases. The CDR3 is CASSVSERTVVEQPQHF. The CDR3 nucleotides are TGTGCCAGCAGCGTATCGGAGAGGACCGTTGTCGAACAGCCCCAGCATTTT.

This clone was counted between two and nine times. The chain uses TRBV9 and TRBJ2-7, with D perhaps being TRBD1 or TRBD2 (6 bases each). This CDR3 contains 14 residues. Germline V CDR1 and CDR2: SGDLS, YYNGEE. With 0 bases removed from V and 3 bases from J, the gap between germline ends came to 10 bases. CDR3 loop: CASSVGGAGYEQYF. As DNA, the CDR3 is TGTGCCAGCAGCGTAGGGGGGGCGGGCTACGAGCAGTACTTC.

The genes are TRBV29-1 and TRBJ2-7; D remains ambiguous. The germline V gene encodes CDR1 SQVTM and CDR2 ANQGSEA. The V and J ends lost 3 bases and 3 bases respectively, with 12 bases between them. CDR3 size: 13 residues. CDR3: CSVEPPGLYEQYF. The CDR3 coding sequence is TGCAGCGTTGAGCCACCTGGGCTCTACGAGCAGTACTTC.

The chain joins TRBV11-1 to TRBJ1-1, with no clear D. V was clipped by 1 base and J by 3 bases, with 12 bases between them. Germline assignment: CDR1 SGHAT and CDR2 FQDESV (reference sequence). The CDR3 loop spans 15 amino acids. In nucleotides, the CDR3 is TGTGCCAGCAGCTTAGTTATTGGGAGGTACACTGAAGCTTTCTTT. Translating it yields CASSLVIGRYTEAFF. Full variable domain (rest looked up from reference TRBV11-1 and TRBJ1-1): EAEVAQSPRYKITEKSQAVAFWCDPISGHATLYWYRQILGQGPELLVQFQDESVVDDSQLPKDRFSAERLKGVDSTLKIQPAELGDSAMYLCASSLVIGRYTEAFFGQGTRLTVV.

This clone was counted once. The V and J genes are TRBV29-1 and TRBJ2-3; possibly TRBD1 or TRBD2 for D (5 bases each). Germline CDR1 and CDR2: SQVTM and ANQGSEA. The V and J ends lost 7 bases and 11 bases respectively, with 13 bases between them. The length of the CDR3 is 10 residues. CDR3 sequence reads: CSGDHIEQYF. For the CDR3, the DNA is TGCAGCGGGGACCACATCGAGCAGTATTTT.

The count of this clone is one. The chain employs TRBV4-1 and TRBJ2-1; 7 bases are shared with TRBD2. Trimming took 4 bases from V and 9 from J; bases not matched to a gene: 21. The CDR3 is made up of 18 amino acids. Germline CDR1 is MGHRA and CDR2 is YSYEKL. The CDR3 loop reads CASSLAYLQRERRGEQFF. The CDR3 nucleotides read TGCGCCAGCAGCCTTGCTTACCTCCAGCGGGAACGGCGGGGTGAGCAGTTCTTC.

The J gene is TRBJ2-3, the V gene TRBV21-1; the D call of TRBD2 is as the table states it, not checked on the DNA. TRBV21-1 is a pseudogene. This CDR3 comprises 20 residues. The CDR3 sequence: CASSRGGSGGAGIATDTQYF. CDR3 nucleotides: TGTGCCAGCAGCCGAGGAGGTAGCGGGGGGGCCGGTATAGCAACAGATACGCAGTATTTT.

The chain is built from TRBV27 and TRBJ2-1; 7 bases are a match to TRBD2. CDR1 is MNHEY, CDR2 SMNVEV, per germline (reference sequence). V lost 5 bases to trimming and J lost 4 bases; unmatched junction nucleotides: 11. This CDR3 has 16 amino acids. The CDR3: CASSLLVTGGYNEQFF. CDR3 nucleotides: TGTGCCAGCAGTCTCCTCGTTACCGGGGGGTACAATGAGCAGTTCTTC.

The chain links TRBV27 to TRBJ2-7; D is undetermined. This CDR3 spans 13 amino acids. V lost 4 bases and J 3 bases, leaving 10 bases between the germline ends. Germline V gene sequence: CDR1 MNHEY, CDR2 SMNVEV (reference sequence). CDR3 residues: CASSSGPLYEQYF. The CDR3 bases are TGTGCCAGCAGTTCAGGTCCCCTCTACGAGCAGTACTTC.

This clone was seen only a few times. This chain links TRBV9 with TRBJ2-3; D may match TRBD1 or TRBD2 (5 bases each). CDR1 and CDR2 from the germline V gene are SGDLS and YYNGEE. The CDR3 consists of 16 residues. Deletions cut 4 bases from V and 0 bases from J, with 15 bases between. The CDR3 region is CASSPHDRGSTDTQYF. The CDR3 DNA reads as TGTGCCAGCAGCCCCCACGATCGGGGCAGCACAGATACGCAGTATTTT.

The rearrangement joins TRBV30 to TRBJ1-2; 9 nucleotides align to TRBD1. Per germline, CDR1 GTSNPN and CDR2 SVGIG (reference sequence). J was trimmed by 4 bases and V by 3 bases; bases with no gene match: 3. The CDR3 totals 13 residues. The CDR3 DNA follows: TGTGCCTGGAGACAGGGGGCGGGCTATGGCTACACCTTC. This encodes CAWRQGAGYGYTF.

The CDR3, as DNA: TGCGCCAGCAACACAAGATGGGGGACGAACACTGAAGCTTTCTTT. This translates into CASNTRWGTNTEAFF. The J gene is TRBJ1-1, the V gene TRBV4-3, with D possibly matching TRBD1 (5 bases). Trimming left V 7 bases short and J 1 base short, with 16 bases between. This CDR3 contains 15 residues. In germline, CDR1 is LGHNA, CDR2 YSLEER.

The chain combines TRBV15 with TRBJ2-7; 7 nucleotides align to TRBD1. CDR1 LNHNV and CDR2 YYDKDF come from the germline V gene (reference sequence). There are 17 residues in the CDR3. Losses at the gene ends were 5 bases for V and 0 bases for J; bases not matched to a gene: 13. The CDR3 loop is CATSGSRLDRDSYEQYF. The CDR3 coding sequence is TGTGCCACCAGCGGTTCCCGCCTTGACAGGGACTCCTACGAGCAGTACTTC.

The genes are TRBV5-8 and TRBJ2-5, with 15 positions matching TRBD2. The CDR3 is 18 amino acids. The germline gives CDR1 SGHTS, CDR2 YDEGEE. The trim removed 2 bases at V and 1 base at J, leaving 6 bases unmatched. Written as DNA, the CDR3 is TGTGCCAGCAGCTTTCCCGGGACTAGCGGGGGGACCCAAGAGACCCAGTACTTC. Translated: CASSFPGTSGGTQETQYF.